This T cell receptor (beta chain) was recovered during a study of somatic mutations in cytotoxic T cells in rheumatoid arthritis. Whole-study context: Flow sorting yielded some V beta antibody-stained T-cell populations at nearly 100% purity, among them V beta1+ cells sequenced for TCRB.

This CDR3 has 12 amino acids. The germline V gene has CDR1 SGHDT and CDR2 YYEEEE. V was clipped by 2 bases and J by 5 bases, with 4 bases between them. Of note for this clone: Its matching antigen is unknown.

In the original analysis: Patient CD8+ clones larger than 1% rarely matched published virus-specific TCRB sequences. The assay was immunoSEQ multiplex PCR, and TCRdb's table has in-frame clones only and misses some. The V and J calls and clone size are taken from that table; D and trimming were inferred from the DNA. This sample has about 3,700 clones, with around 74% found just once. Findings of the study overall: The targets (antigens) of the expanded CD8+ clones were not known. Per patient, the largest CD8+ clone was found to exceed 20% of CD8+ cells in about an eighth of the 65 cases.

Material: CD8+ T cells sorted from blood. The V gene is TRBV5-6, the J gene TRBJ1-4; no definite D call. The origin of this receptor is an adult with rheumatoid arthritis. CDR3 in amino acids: CASSFGNEKLFF. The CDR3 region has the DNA TGTGCCAGCAGCTTCGGAAATGAAAAACTGTTTTTT.